This T cell receptor (beta chain) stems from a study of blood T cell repertoires in COVID-19 (TCRdb year 2020). In the study overall: Samples from collaborators originated in the United States, Italy and Spain and spanned both the acute and convalescent phases of COVID-19. Where available, HLA class I and class II types were taken from metadata supplied by the sample provider and were not determined by assay-based typing. The samples were drawn from the first 160 participants of the ongoing ImmuneRACE study and from 1,254 subjects provided by 6 global collaborators. The repertoires were released in a freely available public database meant as a resource for research on the immune response to SARS-CoV-2. The material from the prospective study consisted of cDNA or gDNA derived from T cells, B-cell-depleted T cells, or PBMCs. The dataset comprised deeply sampled blood TCRbeta repertoires from subjects exposed to, actively infected with, or recovered from COVID-19. Sample metadata almost always included a de-identified subject ID, COVID-19 status, age in years and sex. Summary of the overall study and its limitations: Clinical and demographic metadata were provided uncurated, with the amount varying by source and participant.

Based on the germline V gene (reference sequence), the CDR1 and CDR2 sequences are LGHDT and YNNKEL. The CDR3 runs 15 residues from the cysteine to the phenylalanine. Solely the CDR3 DNA is kept, with 45 bases framed from the first base. The junction shows trimming of 0 bases on V and 4 bases on J, plus 12 bases between the germline ends. The immunoSEQ Assay, a bias-controlled multiplex PCR, was used to amplify TCRbeta CDR3 regions from genomic DNA. Regarding the original processing steps: The number of nucleated cells in each sample was estimated by amplification of reference gene primers within the assay. To quantify the absolute abundance of each unique TCRbeta CDR3 rearrangement, sequence reads were collapsed and filtered. For each sample, productive Simpson clonality was calculated as the square root of Simpson's diversity index over productive rearrangements. The table was pulled from immuneACCESS by TCRdb, which kept in-frame rearrangements only. Such tables lose some clones; where checked, under half of the loss comes from unresolved V genes, and the rest has no known cause. The DNA gave D and trimming, while V, J and clone size come from that table. This sample holds more than 150,000 clones; 87% were observed only once. The ten biggest clones cover around an eighth of the sample.

One collaborating source in Seattle enrolled patients during active infection and followed them longitudinally through the course of disease. Each collaborating institution followed its own protocols to collect whole blood in K2EDTA tubes. Collaborator samples were shipped for TCRbeta analysis as frozen whole blood, isolated PBMCs, or DNA extracted from either sample type. Worth noting for this clone: Its antigen is still unknown. No clone much larger than this one lies a single base away; base qualities are absent.

The sequenced sample was peripheral blood. This chain joins TRBV3-1 (or the pseudogene TRBV3-2) to TRBJ1-2; the D segment could be TRBD1, given 5 matching bases. The clonotype comes from a woman between 65 and 79 years old with COVID-19, enrolled during active disease. This receptor has the CDR3 CASSQDAGVAYGYTF. The nucleotide sequence reads TGTGCCAGCAGCCAAGATGCGGGGGTGGCCTATGGCTACACCTTC.